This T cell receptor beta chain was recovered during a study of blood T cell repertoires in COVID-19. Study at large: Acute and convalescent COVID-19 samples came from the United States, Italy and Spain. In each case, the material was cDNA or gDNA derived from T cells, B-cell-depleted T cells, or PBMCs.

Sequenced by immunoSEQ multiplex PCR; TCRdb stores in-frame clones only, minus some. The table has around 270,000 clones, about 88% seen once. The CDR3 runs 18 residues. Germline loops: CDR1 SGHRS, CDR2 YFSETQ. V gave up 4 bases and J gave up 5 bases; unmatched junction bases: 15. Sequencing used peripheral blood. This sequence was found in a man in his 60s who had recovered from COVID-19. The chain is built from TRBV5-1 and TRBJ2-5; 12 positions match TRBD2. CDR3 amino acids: CASSPWTSGDPTLETQYF. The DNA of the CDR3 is TGCGCCAGCAGCCCGTGGACTAGCGGGGACCCTACCTTGGAGACCCAGTACTTC. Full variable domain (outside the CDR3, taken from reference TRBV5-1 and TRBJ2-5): KAGVTQTPRYLIKTRGQQVTLSCSPISGHRSVSWYQQTPGQGLQFLFEYFSETQRNKGNFPGRFSGRQFSNSRSEMNVSTLELGDSALYLCASSPWTSGDPTLETQYFGPGTRLLVL.